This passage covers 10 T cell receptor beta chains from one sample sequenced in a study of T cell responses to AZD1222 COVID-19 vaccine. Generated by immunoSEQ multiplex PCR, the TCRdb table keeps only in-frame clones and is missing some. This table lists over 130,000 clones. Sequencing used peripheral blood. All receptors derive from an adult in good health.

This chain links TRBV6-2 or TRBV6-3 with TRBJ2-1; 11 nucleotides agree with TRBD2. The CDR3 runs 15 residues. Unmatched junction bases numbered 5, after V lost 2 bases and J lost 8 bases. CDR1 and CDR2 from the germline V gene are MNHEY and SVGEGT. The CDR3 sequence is CASSYTIAGGHEQFF. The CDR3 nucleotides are TGTGCCAGCAGTTACACTATAGCGGGGGGGCATGAGCAGTTCTTC.

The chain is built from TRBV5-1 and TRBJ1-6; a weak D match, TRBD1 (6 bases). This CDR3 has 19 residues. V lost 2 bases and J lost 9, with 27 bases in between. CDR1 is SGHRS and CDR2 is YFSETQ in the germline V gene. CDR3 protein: CASSFVYGETGTIRSPLHF. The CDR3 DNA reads TGCGCCAGCAGCTTCGTTTACGGAGAGACGGGGACAATACGTTCACCCCTCCACTTT.

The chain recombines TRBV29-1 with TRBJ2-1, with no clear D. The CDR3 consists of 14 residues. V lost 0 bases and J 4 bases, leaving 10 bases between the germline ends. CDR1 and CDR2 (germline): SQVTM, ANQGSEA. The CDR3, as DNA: TGCAGCGTTGAAGATCTAGGCGGATACAATGAGCAGTTCTTC. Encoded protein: CSVEDLGGYNEQFF.

Here the CDR3 DNA reads TGTGCCAGCTCACCGGTTCTGATAGGTATGAACACTGAAGCTTTCTTT. As protein: CASSPVLIGMNTEAFF. This chain uses TRBV18 with TRBJ1-1; no reliable D call. Germline V gene data show CDR1 as KGHSH and CDR2 as LQKENI. V was shortened by 3 bases and J by 0 bases, with 14 bases between the two germline ends. The length of the CDR3 is 16 residues.

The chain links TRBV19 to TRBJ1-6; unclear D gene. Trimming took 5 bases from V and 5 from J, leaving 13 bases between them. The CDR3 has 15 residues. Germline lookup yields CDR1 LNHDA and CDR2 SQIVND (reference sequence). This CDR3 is CASSATSLNNSPLHF. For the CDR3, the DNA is TGTGCCAGTAGTGCGACAAGCCTGAATAATTCACCCCTCCACTTT.

Written as DNA, the CDR3 is TGCGCCAGCAGCCAAGACCCGGGGGCCGTGGGGGGCTACACCTTC. It codes for CASSQDPGAVGGYTF. The chain employs TRBV4-1 and TRBJ1-2, with TRBD1 as a possible D gene (6 bases). The CDR3 is made up of 15 amino acids. Germline-derived CDR1 and CDR2 are MGHRA and YSYEKL. Trimming removed 0 bases at V and 8 bases at J, with 16 bases between.

The DNA of the CDR3 is TGCAGTGCAGCAGGACGCTACGAGCAGTACTTC. Translated: CSAAGRYEQYF. The rearrangement links TRBV20-1 to TRBJ2-7, with unresolved D. Per germline, CDR1 DFQATT and CDR2 SNEGSKA (reference sequence). CDR3 length: 11 amino acids. Trimming stripped 6 bases from V and 3 bases from J, with 9 bases between.

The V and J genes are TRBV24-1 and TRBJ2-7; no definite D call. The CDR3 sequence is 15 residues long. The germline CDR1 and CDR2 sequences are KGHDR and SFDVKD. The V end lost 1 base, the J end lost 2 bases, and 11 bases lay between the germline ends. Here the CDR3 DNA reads TGTGCCACCAGTGATTTTTCCAGTGGGCCCTACGAGCAGTACTTC. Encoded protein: CATSDFSSGPYEQYF.

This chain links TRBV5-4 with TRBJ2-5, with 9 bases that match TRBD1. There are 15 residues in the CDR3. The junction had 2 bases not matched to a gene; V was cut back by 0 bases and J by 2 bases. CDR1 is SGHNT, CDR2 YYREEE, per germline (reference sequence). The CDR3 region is CASSLGGTGQETQYF. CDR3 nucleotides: TGTGCCAGCAGCTTGGGAGGGACAGGGCAAGAGACCCAGTACTTC.

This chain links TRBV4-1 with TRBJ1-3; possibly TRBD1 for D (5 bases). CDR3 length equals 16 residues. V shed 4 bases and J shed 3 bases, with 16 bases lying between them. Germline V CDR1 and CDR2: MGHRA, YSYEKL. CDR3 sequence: CASSRGLKSNGNTIYF. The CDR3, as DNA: TGCGCCAGCAGCCGGGGACTCAAGAGCAATGGAAACACCATATATTTT.